The clone carrying this T cell receptor (beta chain) came up many times. V lost 7 bases and J lost 3; bases outside the gene matches: 5. CDR3 length: 15 residues. Germline-derived CDR1 and CDR2 are MNHNS and SASEGT. TCR beta CDR3 region amplification was performed from RNA transcripts. The HTBI primer set served for first-round RT-PCR of the TCR CDR3. TCRdb re-analysed the multiplex PCR reads in MiXCR, keeping a single row per CDR3 protein. The data hold 460,000 or so distinct CDR3 sequences, with 14% observed a single time. The sample comes from a study of T cells in Graves' hyperthyroidism and ophthalmopathy. Study details: Prior to any treatment, at the point of initial diagnosis, peripheral blood was collected.

A patient was excluded if there was uncontrolled infection, other autoimmune disease, pregnancy or lactation. The TCR was taken from a woman under 30 with Graves' hyperthyroidism. Sequences were obtained from blood. This chain joins TRBV6-1 and TRBJ2-3, with 12 bases lining up with TRBD2. Here the CDR3 DNA reads TGTGCCAGCACCTTGACTAGCGGGAGAACAGATACGCAGTATTTT. It yields the protein CASTLTSGRTDTQYF.